The present T cell receptor (beta chain) was sequenced within a study of OX40 agonist ivuxolimab in advanced cancers. Findings of the study overall: Expanded clones were, on average, more numerous in CD8+ T cells than in CD4+.

To note about this clone: Its target is not known.

The V gene lost 3 bases and the J gene lost 4 bases, with 11 bases spanning the gap. Per germline, CDR1 SGDLS and CDR2 YYNGEE. The CDR3 runs to 13 residues. Assay: immunoSEQ multiplex PCR; the TCRdb copy retains only in-frame clones and omits some. The table lists over 25,000 clones, approximately 83% of them singletons. The J gene is TRBJ2-7, the V gene TRBV9; D is perhaps TRBD2 (5 bases). The specimen comprised CD4+ or CD8+ T cells sorted from blood, sampled in a trial of the OX40 agonist ivuxolimab. The sequence came from an adult with an advanced solid tumor such as melanoma, head and neck, liver or kidney cancer. The CDR3 DNA reads as TGTGCCAGCAGCGGCGACCGGGGATACGAGCAGTACTTC. Its translation is CASSGDRGYEQYF.